One sample yielded the 23 T cell receptor beta chains listed below, sequenced in a study of human T cells and chemical hapten exposure. The time point is: pre-sensitization, week 0. The treatment denotes: therapeutic diphenylcyclopropenone sensitization with weekly scalp DPC. TCRdb used MiXCR to reprocess the RACE reads, holding one entry per CDR3 protein. The sample consists of roughly 380,000 distinct CDR3 sequences, 4.5% to 5.5% of them appearing once. Source: whole blood, taken in connection with sensitization to the hapten diphenylcyclopropenone (DPC). These receptors all come from a woman aged 45-65 years with alopecia areata. Some clones in this sample may be carry-over from other donors' samples.

V usage is TRBV12-3 or TRBV12-4 and J usage is TRBJ1-1; TRBD1 might be the D (5 bases). Trimming took off 3 bases at V and 7 bases at J, with 9 bases between the two ends. The CDR3 has 12 residues. CDR3 in DNA: TGTGCCAGCAGTTTGGGGGAGGTTGAAGCTTTCTTT. Encoded protein: CASSLGEVEAFF.

The chain joins TRBV6-2 or TRBV6-3 to TRBJ2-1; 8 nucleotides line up with TRBD2. Unmatched junction bases numbered 12, after V lost 7 bases and J lost 7 bases. The CDR3 length is 15 residues. Germline loops: CDR1 MNHEY, CDR2 SVGEGT. The CDR3 reads CASTGSGAGENEQFF. The CDR3 DNA sequence: TGTGCCAGCACAGGTAGCGGGGCCGGGGAAAATGAGCAGTTCTTC.

This clonotype was observed at least ten times. The genes are TRBV7-8 and TRBJ2-3; 9 bases fit TRBD2. V dropped 5 bases and J dropped 0; count of bases not matched to a gene: 15. From germline, CDR1 is SGHVS and CDR2 FQNEAQ. This CDR3 spans 19 amino acids. The DNA of the CDR3 is TGTGCCAGCAGCCTACCGGCGAGCGGGGGGCCCCTTAGCACAGATACGCAGTATTTT. Residues: CASSLPASGGPLSTDTQYF.

Concerning this clonotype: With a much larger clone just one base away, this may be a read error. Given the absence of the conserved phenylalanine or tryptophan at the CDR3 end, a read error is likely. The gene calls are TRBV10-3 and TRBJ2-7; TRBD2 might be the D (5 bases). Germline V gene lookup returns CDR1 ENHRY and CDR2 SYGVKD. The CDR3 covers 13 residues. The ends were cut back, 0 bases at V and 2 bases at J, with 5 bases in the middle. CDR3 nucleotide sequence: TGTGCCATCAGTGAGTCGGAGGCCTACGAGCAGTACTTG. It specifies CAISESEAYEQYL.

Turning to this clonotype: This may come from a read error, since a much larger clone is one base off. This chain joins TRBV5-1 and TRBJ2-4, with 7 bases matching TRBD1. The germline CDR1 and CDR2 sequences are SGHRS and YFSETQ. This CDR3 contains 16 residues. The V and J ends lost 4 bases and 0 bases, in that order; junction bases with no gene match: 7. The CDR3 spells CASSEGQPVAKNIQYF. In DNA form, the CDR3 reads TGCGCCAGCAGCGAGGGACAGCCCGTAGCCAAAAACATTCAGTACTTC.

This clonotype was seen more than once but under ten times. V gene TRBV12-3 or TRBV12-4 combines with J gene TRBJ2-1; 7 bases agree with TRBD2. This CDR3 has 17 residues. The J segment lost 3 bases and the V segment lost 2 bases, leaving 10 bases of the junction unmatched. The CDR3: CASSLIFAGADYNEQFF. The CDR3 nucleotides read TGTGCCAGCAGTTTAATTTTTGCGGGAGCCGACTACAATGAGCAGTTCTTC.

At least ten counts were recorded for this clonotype. The rearrangement uses TRBV6-2 or TRBV6-3 and TRBJ2-2; no definite D call. Germline CDR1 MNHEY, CDR2 SVGEGT. The V gene lost 4 bases and the J gene lost 0 bases, with 6 bases spanning the gap. This CDR3 region has 14 residues. The CDR3 protein is CASSSISNTGELFF. The CDR3 bases are TGTGCCAGCAGTTCGATTTCGAACACCGGGGAGCTGTTTTTT.

This clonotype has a handful of counts. The genes are TRBV6-6 and TRBJ2-5; no reliable D call. The V end was cut by 2 bases, the J end by 2 bases, with 6 bases between. CDR1 and CDR2 from the germline V gene are MNHNY and SVGAGI (reference sequence). The length of the CDR3 is 13 residues. The CDR3 spells CASSYEVQETQYF. DNA for the CDR3: TGTGCCAGCAGTTACGAGGTTCAAGAGACCCAGTACTTC.

V usage is TRBV20-1 and J usage is TRBJ1-2; TRBD1 might be the D (6 bases). The germline V gene encodes CDR1 DFQATT and CDR2 SNEGSKA (reference sequence). V dropped 0 bases and J dropped 6 bases, with 17 bases sitting between them. This CDR3 has 15 amino acids. The CDR3 here is CSARDRTERGNGYTF. CDR3 nucleotide sequence: TGCAGTGCTAGAGATAGGACAGAAAGAGGGAATGGCTACACCTTC.

This clonotype was detected ten times or more. V and J are TRBV29-1 and TRBJ2-7; D may be TRBD1 (5 bases). Germline CDR1 SQVTM, CDR2 ANQGSEA. This CDR3 comprises 11 residues. Trimming shortened V by 4 bases and J by 6 bases, and 10 bases separated the two germline ends. CDR3 in amino acids: CSVAGRGEQYF. The CDR3 DNA reads TGCAGCGTTGCAGGGCGAGGCGAGCAGTACTTC.

This clonotype was found a few times. The chain is built from TRBV28 and TRBJ1-6, with 7 bases aligning to TRBD1. This CDR3 has 14 residues. V gave up 1 base and J gave up 7 bases; unmatched junction bases: 1. The V gene's germline CDR1 is MDHEN and CDR2 SYDVKM. The CDR3 nucleotides read TGTGCCAGCAGTTTATTCAGGGGGAATTCACCCCTCCACTTT. It yields the protein CASSLFRGNSPLHF.

The table lists this clonotype with a few counts. A much larger clone lies one base from this, so it may be a read error. The gene calls are TRBV12-3 or TRBV12-4 and TRBJ1-5; D is unclear. This CDR3 is 13 amino acids long. With 7 bases removed from V and 2 bases from J, the gap between germline ends came to 9 bases. The CDR3 bases are TGTGCCAGCACCTGGGGAGGCAATCAGCCCCAGCATTTT. It yields the protein CASTWGGNQPQHF.

The sample holds many counts of this clonotype. J is TRBJ1-1 and V is TRBV29-1; the D gene is possibly TRBD1 (6 bases). The germline CDR1 and CDR2 sequences are SQVTM and ANQGSEA. V lost 6 bases and J 0 bases, leaving 17 bases between the germline ends. This CDR3 contains 15 residues. This CDR3 is CSVQTRTAMNTEAFF. As DNA, the CDR3 is TGCAGCGTCCAGACCCGGACAGCTATGAACACTGAAGCTTTCTTT.

This clonotype has ten or more counts. This sequence joins TRBV10-2 and TRBJ1-3; D is unresolved. CDR1 WSHSY and CDR2 SAAADI come from the germline V gene. CDR3 size: 16 residues. Trimming pared 8 bases from V and 2 bases from J, leaving 19 bases between. The CDR3 DNA sequence: TGCGCCAGCTCGTCAAATAGGGAGGCCCCTGGAAACACCATATATTTT. Translating it yields CASSSNREAPGNTIYF.

Many counts were recorded for this clonotype. This rearrangement joins TRBV7-9 to TRBJ2-3; no firm D call. The ends were cut back, 4 bases at V and 1 base at J, with 6 bases in the middle. Per germline, CDR1 SEHNR and CDR2 FQNEAQ (reference sequence). This CDR3 spans 13 amino acids. CDR3 sequence reads: CASSWVGTDTQYF. Written as DNA, the CDR3 is TGTGCCAGCAGCTGGGTTGGCACAGATACGCAGTATTTT.

J is TRBJ2-5 and V is TRBV5-6, with TRBD1 matching 8 bases. CDR1 and CDR2 (germline): SGHDT, YYEEEE. With V trimmed by 3 bases and J by 2 bases, 6 bases remained unmatched. The CDR3 consists of 15 residues. The DNA of the CDR3 is TGTGCCAGCAGCTGGGCCGGGACAGGTCAAGAGACCCAGTACTTC. This translates into CASSWAGTGQETQYF.

The V and J genes are TRBV13 and TRBJ2-3; 11 positions match TRBD2. The V gene's germline CDR1 is PRHDT and CDR2 FYEKMQ (reference sequence). The CDR3 has 16 residues. The V segment lost 4 bases and the J segment 1 base; nucleotides outside the gene matches: 4. The CDR3 DNA reads as TGTGCCAGCAGCTACCCTAGCGGGGGGCGCACAGATACGCAGTATTTT. Amino acid sequence: CASSYPSGGRTDTQYF.

A remark on this clonotype: Since a much larger clone is just one base distant, this may be a read error. The chain uses TRBV9 and TRBJ2-7; no clear D gene. The CDR3 loop spans 14 amino acids. Per germline, CDR1 SGDLS and CDR2 YYNGEE. Here the CDR3 reads CVSSAGSSSYEQYF. CDR3 nucleotides: TGTGTCAGCAGCGCCGGGTCAAGCTCCTACGAGCAGTACTTC.

In its sample, this clonotype was seen many times. J is TRBJ1-6 and V is TRBV4-3; 7 bases map to TRBD1. Losses at the gene ends were 1 base for V and 9 bases for J; bases not matched to a gene: 3. This CDR3 has 14 amino acids. Looked up from germline, CDR1 is LGHNA and CDR2 is YSLEER. The CDR3 DNA follows: TGCGCCAGCAGCCAAGTGGCAGGGGGTTCACCCCTCCACTTT. Encoded protein: CASSQVAGGSPLHF.

This chain connects TRBV20-1 to TRBJ1-1, with D perhaps matching TRBD1 (6 bases). The germline gives CDR1 DFQATT, CDR2 SNEGSKA (reference sequence). Trimming took off 5 bases at V and 3 bases at J, with 13 bases between the two ends. The CDR3 runs to 13 residues. The CDR3 loop reads CSALPGVDTEAFF. CDR3 bases: TGCAGTGCTCTGCCAGGGGTAGACACTGAAGCTTTCTTT.

This clonotype was counted at least ten times. V is TRBV21-1 and J is TRBJ2-4; TRBD2 was called by the table and not checked on the DNA. TRBV21-1 is listed as a pseudogene. CDR3 size: 16 residues. CDR3 loop: CASSKARDFTCRIQYF. CDR3 in DNA: TGTGCCAGCAGCAAAGCTCGGGACTTCACCTGTCGCATTCAGTACTTC.

This clonotype was observed a few times. The J gene is TRBJ1-1, the V gene TRBV29-1, with D maybe TRBD1 (5 bases). This CDR3 has 12 residues. V was cut by 4 bases and J by 6 bases, with 12 bases left in between. CDR1 and CDR2 (germline): SQVTM, ANQGSEA. The CDR3 is CSVVLGGPEAFF. CDR3 nucleotides: TGCAGCGTTGTATTGGGGGGACCTGAAGCTTTCTTT.

This clonotype was found many times. V is TRBV9 and J is TRBJ1-2; tentative D call: TRBD1 (6 bases). The germline CDR1 and CDR2 sequences are SGDLS and YYNGEE. Trimming stripped 4 bases from V and 8 bases from J, with 21 bases between. This CDR3 comprises 15 residues. The CDR3, as DNA: TGTGCCAGCAGCCCACGGGGACAAGGAACGGGCGGCTACACCTTC. Translated: CASSPRGQGTGGYTF.